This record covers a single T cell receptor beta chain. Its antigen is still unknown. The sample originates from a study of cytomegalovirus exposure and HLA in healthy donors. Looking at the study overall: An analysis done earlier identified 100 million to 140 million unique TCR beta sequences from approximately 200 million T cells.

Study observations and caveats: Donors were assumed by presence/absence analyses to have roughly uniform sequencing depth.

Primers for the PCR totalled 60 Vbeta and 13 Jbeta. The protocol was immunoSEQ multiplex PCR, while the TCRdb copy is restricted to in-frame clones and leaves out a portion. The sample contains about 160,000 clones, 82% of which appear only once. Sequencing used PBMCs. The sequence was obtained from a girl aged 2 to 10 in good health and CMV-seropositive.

CDR3 loop: CASSSGVETQYF. Here the CDR3 DNA reads TGTGCCAGTTCCTCGGGGGTGGAGACCCAGTACTTC. This chain uses TRBV2 with TRBJ2-5, with D tentatively TRBD2 (6 bases). Deletions cut 9 bases from V and 5 bases from J, with 13 bases between. Germline V gene sequence: CDR1 SNHLY, CDR2 FYNNEI. The CDR3 runs 12 residues.